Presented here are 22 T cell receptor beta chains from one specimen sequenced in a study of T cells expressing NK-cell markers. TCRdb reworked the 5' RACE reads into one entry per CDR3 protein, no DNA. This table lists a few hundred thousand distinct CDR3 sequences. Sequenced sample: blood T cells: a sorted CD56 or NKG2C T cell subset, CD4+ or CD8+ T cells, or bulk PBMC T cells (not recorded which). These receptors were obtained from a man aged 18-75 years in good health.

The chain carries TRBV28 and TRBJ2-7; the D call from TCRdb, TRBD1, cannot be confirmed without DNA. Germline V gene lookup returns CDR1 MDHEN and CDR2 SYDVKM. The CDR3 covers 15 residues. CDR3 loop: CASSRPGAGDYEQYF.

The CDR3 region is CASSSSRGQGEDTQYF. The V and J genes are TRBV27 and TRBJ2-3; TCRdb's D gene call, TRBD1, goes unchecked for lack of DNA. From germline, CDR1 is MNHEY and CDR2 SMNVEV (reference sequence). This CDR3 has 16 residues.

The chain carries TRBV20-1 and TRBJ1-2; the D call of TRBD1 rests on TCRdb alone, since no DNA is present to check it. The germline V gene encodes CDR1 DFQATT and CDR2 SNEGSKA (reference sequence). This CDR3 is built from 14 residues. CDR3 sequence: CSANPTGNNYGYTF.

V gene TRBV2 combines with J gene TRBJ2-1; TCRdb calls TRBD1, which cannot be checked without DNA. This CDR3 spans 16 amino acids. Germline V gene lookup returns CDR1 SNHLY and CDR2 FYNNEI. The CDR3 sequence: CASSGGYLYSYNEQFF.

The CDR3 here is CASSVWGANRADTQYF. This rearrangement joins TRBV6-1 to TRBJ2-3; TCRdb's D call, TRBD1, is unchecked because there is no DNA. The CDR3 is 16 residues long. Germline values: CDR1 MNHNS, CDR2 SASEGT.

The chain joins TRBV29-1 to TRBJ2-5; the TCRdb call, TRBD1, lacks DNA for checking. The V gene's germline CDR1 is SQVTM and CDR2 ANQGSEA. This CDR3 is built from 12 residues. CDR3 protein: CSVQEGGETQYF.

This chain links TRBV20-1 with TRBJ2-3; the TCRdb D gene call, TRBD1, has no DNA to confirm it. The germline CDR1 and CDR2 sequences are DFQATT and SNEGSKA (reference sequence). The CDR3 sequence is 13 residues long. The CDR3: CSVGGGSRDTQYF.

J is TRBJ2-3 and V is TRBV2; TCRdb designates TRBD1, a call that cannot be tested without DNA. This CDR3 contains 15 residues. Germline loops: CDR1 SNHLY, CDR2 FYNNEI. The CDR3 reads CASSPTTGGTDTQYF.

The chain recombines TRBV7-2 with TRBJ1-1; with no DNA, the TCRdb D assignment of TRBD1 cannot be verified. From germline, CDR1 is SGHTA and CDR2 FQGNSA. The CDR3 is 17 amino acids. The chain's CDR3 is CASSWGLKTGRPTEAFF.

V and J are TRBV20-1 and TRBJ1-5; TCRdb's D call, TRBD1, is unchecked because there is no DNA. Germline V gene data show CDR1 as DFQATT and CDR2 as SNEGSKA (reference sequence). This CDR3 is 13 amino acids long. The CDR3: CSARVGDVQPQHF.

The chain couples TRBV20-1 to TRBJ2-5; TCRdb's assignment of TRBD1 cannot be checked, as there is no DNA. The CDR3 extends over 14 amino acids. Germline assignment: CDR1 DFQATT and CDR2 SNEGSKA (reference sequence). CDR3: CSAPKGGAGETQYF.

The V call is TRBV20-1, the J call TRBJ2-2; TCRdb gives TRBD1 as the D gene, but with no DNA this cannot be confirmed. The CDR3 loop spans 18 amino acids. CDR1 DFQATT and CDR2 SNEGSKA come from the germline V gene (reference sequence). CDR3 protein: CSARDQNPLAFGTGELFF.

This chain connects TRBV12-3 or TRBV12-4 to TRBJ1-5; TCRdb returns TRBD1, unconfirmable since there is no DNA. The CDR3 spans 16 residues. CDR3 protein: CASSHSRTGSNQPQHF.

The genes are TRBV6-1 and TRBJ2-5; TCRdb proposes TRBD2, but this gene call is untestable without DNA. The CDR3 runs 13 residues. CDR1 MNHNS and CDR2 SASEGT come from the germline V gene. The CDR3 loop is CASIAGAAETQYF.

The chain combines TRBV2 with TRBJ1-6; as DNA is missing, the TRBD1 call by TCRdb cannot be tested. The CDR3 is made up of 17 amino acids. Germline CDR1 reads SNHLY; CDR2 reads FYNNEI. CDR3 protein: CASSRTGGAGGNSPLHF.

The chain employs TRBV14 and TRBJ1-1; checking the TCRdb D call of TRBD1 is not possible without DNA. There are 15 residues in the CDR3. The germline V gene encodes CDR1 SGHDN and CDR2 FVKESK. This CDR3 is CASSRDLGQGSKAFF.

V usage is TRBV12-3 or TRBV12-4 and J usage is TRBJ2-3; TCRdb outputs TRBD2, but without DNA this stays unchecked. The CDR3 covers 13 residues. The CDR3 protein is CASRERETDTQYF.

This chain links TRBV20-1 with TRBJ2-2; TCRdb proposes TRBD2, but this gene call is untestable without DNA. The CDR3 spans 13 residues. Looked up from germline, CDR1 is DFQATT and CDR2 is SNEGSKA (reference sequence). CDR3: CSTGTSNTGELFF.

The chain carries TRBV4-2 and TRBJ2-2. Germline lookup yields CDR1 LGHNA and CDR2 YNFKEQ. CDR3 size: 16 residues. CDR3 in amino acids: CASSQESGVNTGELFF.

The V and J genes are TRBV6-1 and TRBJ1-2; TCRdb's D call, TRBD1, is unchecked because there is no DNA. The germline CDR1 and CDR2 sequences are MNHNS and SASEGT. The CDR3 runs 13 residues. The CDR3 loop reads CASSELDRWGYTF.

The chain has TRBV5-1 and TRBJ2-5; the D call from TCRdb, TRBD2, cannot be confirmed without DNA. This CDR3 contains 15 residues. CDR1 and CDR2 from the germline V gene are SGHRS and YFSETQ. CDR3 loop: CASSFPGTSGETQYF.

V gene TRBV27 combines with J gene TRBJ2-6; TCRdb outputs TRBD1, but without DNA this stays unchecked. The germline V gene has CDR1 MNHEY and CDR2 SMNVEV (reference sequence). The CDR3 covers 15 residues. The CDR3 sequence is CASSKGGAGANVLTF.